These T cell receptor beta chains were read from a single sample in a study of regulatory T cells in long-lasting Graves disease. Via MiXCR, TCRdb re-called the multiplex PCR reads, giving one row per CDR3 protein. The profile shows 350,000 to 550,000 distinct CDR3 sequences, 15% of them singletons. These data are also associated with another study on T cells in Graves' hyperthyroidism and ophthalmopathy.

The sequencing used peripheral blood mononuclear cells (PBMCs), collected at new diagnosis, from a patient treated with antithyroid drugs. All receptors come from a woman in her 30s with Graves disease. The CDR3 runs from the conserved cysteine through the conserved F or W. A D gene is named only where the DNA matches it firmly. Size tells how often a clone was seen (once, few, many) or the class of an expanded clone, and some rows leave it out.

J gene | V gene | clone size | D gene | CDR3 protein | CDR3 DNA
TRBJ1-6 | TRBV7-2 | . | . | CASSPGRDSSYNSPLHF | TGTGCCAGCAGCCCCGGGAGGGATAGCTCCTATAATTCACCCCTCCACTTT
TRBJ2-1 | TRBV5-1 | many | TRBD2 | CASSLFGGRDSYNEQFF | TGCGCCAGCAGCTTATTTGGCGGGAGGGACTCCTACAATGAGCAGTTCTTC
TRBJ1-2 | TRBV3-1 | many | . | CASSQMAGDGYTF | TGTGCCAGCAGCCAGATGGCAGGGGATGGCTACACCTTC
TRBJ2-1 | TRBV30 | many | . | CAWSPTTYNEQFF | TGTGCCTGGAGCCCGACCACCTACAATGAGCAGTTCTTC
TRBJ2-1 | TRBV28 | . | . | CASSLYQFF | TGTGCCAGCAGTTTATATCAGTTCTTC
TRBJ2-5 | TRBV28 | few | . | CASSLVVSSETQYF | TGTGCCAGCAGTTTAGTAGTCTCCTCGGAAACCCAGTACTTC
TRBJ2-7 | TRBV27 | few | TRBD2 | CASSSLGTSTSYEQYF | TGTGCCAGCAGTTCCCTTGGGACTAGCACCTCCTACGAGCAGTACTTC
TRBJ2-3 | TRBV5-1 | . | . | CASSSAWGADTQYF | TGCGCCAGCAGCTCCGCCTGGGGTGCAGATACGCAGTATTTT
TRBJ2-7 | TRBV24-1 | few | . | CATSDSVYEQCF | TGTGCCACCAGTGATTCTGTCTACGAGCAGTGCTTC
TRBJ2-2 | TRBV3-1 | many | TRBD2 | CASSQLGSGRSGELFF | TGTGCCAGCAGCCAATTAGGAAGCGGGAGGTCCGGGGAGCTGTTTTTT
TRBJ2-3 | TRBV3-1 | many | . | CASSHSDTQYF | TGTGCCAGCAGCCACTCGGATACGCAGTATTTT
TRBJ2-7 | TRBV20-1 | . | TRBD2 | CIPRLALSYEQYF | TGCATACCCCGACTAGCTCTCTCCTACGAGCAGTACTTC
TRBJ2-1 | TRBV11-2 | . | TRBD2 | CASSYTGLAVLNEQFF | TGTGCCAGCAGCTACACGGGACTAGCGGTGCTCAATGAGCAGTTCTTC
TRBJ2-3 | TRBV12-3/TRBV12-4 | many | . | CASLLGGQSPDTQYF | TGTGCCAGCCTCCTGGGGGGACAGAGTCCAGATACGCAGTATTTT
TRBJ2-3 | TRBV20-1 | many | TRBD2 | CSAAPSGTGNTQYF | TGCAGTGCCGCCCCTAGCGGGACGGGGAATACGCAGTATTTT
TRBJ2-7 | TRBV7-9 | many | . | CASSLVASYEQYF | TGTGCCAGCAGCTTAGTGGCTAGCTACGAGCAGTACTTC
TRBJ2-1 | TRBV24-1 | many | . | CATSDLGQTHEQFF | TGTGCCACCAGTGATTTAGGCCAGACCCATGAGCAGTTCTTC
TRBJ1-5 | TRBV12-3/TRBV12-4 | many | . | CASSLEGQPQHF | TGTGCCAGCAGTTTAGAGGGTCAGCCCCAGCATTTT
TRBJ2-1 | TRBV3-1 | many | . | CASRGKSAGPAQQFF | TGTGCCAGCAGAGGAAAGTCCGCGGGGCCCGCCCAGCAGTTCTTC
TRBJ1-1 | TRBV30 | many | . | CAFHRVGLKLF | TGTGCCTTCCACAGGGTGGGGTTGAAACTTTTT
TRBJ2-7 | TRBV19 | . | . | CASSMRETGAVEQYF | TGTGCCAGTAGTATGCGGGAGACAGGGGCGGTCGAGCAGTACTTC
TRBJ2-7 | TRBV20-1 | . | TRBD2 | CSARVTSGSHEQYF | TGCAGTGCTAGAGTGACTAGCGGGAGCCACGAGCAGTACTTC
TRBJ2-5 | TRBV4-1 | few | TRBD1 | CASSQGDRGQETQYF | TGCGCCAGCAGCCAAGGGGACAGGGGCCAAGAGACCCAGTACTTC
TRBJ2-1 | TRBV5-1 | few | TRBD2 | CASSLTKSGTSGRHEQFF | TGCGCCAGCAGCTTGACCAAATCCGGGACTAGCGGGAGGCATGAGCAGTTCTTC
TRBJ1-5 | TRBV18 | many | TRBD1 | CASSPQGTGRNQPQHF | TGTGCCAGCTCACCACAGGGGACAGGGCGAAATCAGCCCCAGCATTTT
TRBJ2-1 | TRBV7-9 | many | TRBD2 | CASSLGLRLAGGRHYNEQFF | TGTGCCAGCAGCTTGGGCCTCCGACTAGCGGGAGGGCGACATTACAATGAGCAGTTCTTC
TRBJ2-7 | TRBV27 | few | . | CASMGWGTYEQYF | TGTGCCAGCATGGGCTGGGGTACCTACGAGCAGTACTTC
TRBJ2-1 | TRBV7-9 | few | TRBD2 | CASSATSGAYNEQFF | TGTGCCAGCAGCGCTACTAGCGGGGCCTACAATGAGCAGTTCTTC
TRBJ2-4 | TRBV24-1 | few | . | CATSDSGSAKNIQYF | TGTGCCACCAGTGATTCCGGCAGTGCCAAAAACATTCAGTACTTC
TRBJ1-2 | TRBV7-2 | . | . | CASSASAGGGDHGYTF | TGTGCCAGCAGCGCCTCGGCTGGGGGGGGCGATCATGGCTACACCTTC
TRBJ2-4 | TRBV28 | many | TRBD2 | CASRPGGGYIQYF | TGTGCCAGCAGGCCCGGGGGGGGATACATTCAGTACTTC
TRBJ1-2 | TRBV6-1 | many | TRBD1 | CASIMDRLISNYGYTF | TGTGCCAGCATTATGGACAGGCTGATCTCTAACTATGGCTACACCTTC
TRBJ2-1 | TRBV20-1 | . | TRBD2 | CSATGGSYNEQFF | TGCAGTGCTACGGGGGGCTCCTACAATGAGCAGTTCTTC
TRBJ2-4 | TRBV20-1 | . | . | CSAVLEAKNIQYF | TGCAGTGCTGTACTCGAAGCCAAAAACATTCAGTACTTC
TRBJ2-7 | TRBV5-1 | . | . | CASTKNPGSDHEQYF | TGCGCCAGCACCAAAAATCCGGGTAGTGATCACGAGCAGTACTTC
TRBJ2-7 | TRBV29-1 | few | TRBD1 | CSVVGGQGTYEQYF | TGCAGCGTTGTAGGGGGACAGGGGACCTACGAGCAGTACTTC
TRBJ2-1 | TRBV4-1 | . | . | CASSQDSGIPVGNEQFF | TGCGCCAGCAGCCAAGATTCGGGGATCCCCGTCGGCAATGAGCAGTTCTTC
TRBJ1-1 | TRBV6-1 | few | . | CASSPDTTYMNTEAFF | TGTGCCAGCAGTCCCGACACAACATATATGAACACTGAAGCTTTCTTT
TRBJ2-7 | TRBV11-2 | . | TRBD1 | CASSLTGDYEQYF | TGTGCCAGCAGCTTAACAGGGGACTACGAGCAGTACTTC
TRBJ2-4 | TRBV27 | many | TRBD1 | CASSPRDRVAKNIQYF | TGTGCCAGCAGTCCCCGGGACAGGGTCGCCAAAAACATTCAGTACTTC
TRBJ1-5 | TRBV4-1 | few | TRBD1 | CASSQFITGVQPQHF | TGCGCCAGCAGCCAATTCATCACAGGGGTTCAGCCCCAGCATTTT
TRBJ2-3 | TRBV6-1 | . | TRBD1 | CASRQGDRGHTDTQYF | TGTGCCAGCAGGCAGGGGGACAGGGGCCACACAGATACGCAGTATTTT
TRBJ2-7 | TRBV5-1 | . | TRBD1 | CASSLLQGNHEQYF | TGCGCCAGCAGCTTGTTACAGGGGAACCACGAGCAGTACTTC
TRBJ2-3 | TRBV29-1 | many | . | CSVDAGRRADTQYF | TGCAGCGTTGATGCGGGGAGGAGGGCAGATACGCAGTATTTT
TRBJ2-5 | TRBV6-2/TRBV6-3 | many | TRBD2 | CASSYSSTSGRETQYF | TGTGCCAGCAGTTACTCAAGCACTAGCGGGAGGGAGACCCAGTACTTC
TRBJ1-4 | TRBV24-1 | . | . | CVTGLCHHVRTATNEKLFF | TGTGTCACGGGACTGTGCCACCATGTTCGAACAGCAACTAATGAAAAACTGTTTTTT